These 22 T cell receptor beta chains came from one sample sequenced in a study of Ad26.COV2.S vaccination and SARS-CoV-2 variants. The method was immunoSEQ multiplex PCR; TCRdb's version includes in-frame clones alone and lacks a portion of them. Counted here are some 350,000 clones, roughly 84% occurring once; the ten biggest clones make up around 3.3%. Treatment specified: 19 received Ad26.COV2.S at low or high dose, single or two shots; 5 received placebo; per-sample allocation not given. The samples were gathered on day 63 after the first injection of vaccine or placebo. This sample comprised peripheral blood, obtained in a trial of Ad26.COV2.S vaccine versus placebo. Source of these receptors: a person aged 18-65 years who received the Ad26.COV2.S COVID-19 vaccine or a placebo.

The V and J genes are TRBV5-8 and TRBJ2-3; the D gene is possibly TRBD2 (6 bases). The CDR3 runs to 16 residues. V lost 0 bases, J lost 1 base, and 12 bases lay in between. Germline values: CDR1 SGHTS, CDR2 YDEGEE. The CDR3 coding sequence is TGTGCCAGCAGCTTGGTCGGAGGGCACGGCACAGATACGCAGTATTTT. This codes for CASSLVGGHGTDTQYF.

Here the CDR3 reads CATSDGHSYEQYF. The CDR3 region has the DNA TGTGCCACCAGTGATGGCCACTCCTACGAGCAGTACTTC. The chain recombines TRBV24-1 with TRBJ2-7; D is uncertain. CDR1 is KGHDR, CDR2 SFDVKD, per germline. V shed 3 bases and J shed 0 bases, with 5 bases lying between them. The CDR3 sequence is 13 residues long.

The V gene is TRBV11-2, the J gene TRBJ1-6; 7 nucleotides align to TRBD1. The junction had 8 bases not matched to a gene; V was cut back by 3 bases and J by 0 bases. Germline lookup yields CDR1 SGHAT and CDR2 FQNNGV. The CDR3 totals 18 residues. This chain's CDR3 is CASSFRTGGGSYNSPLHF. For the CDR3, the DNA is TGTGCCAGCAGCTTTCGGACAGGAGGTGGCTCCTATAATTCACCCCTCCACTTT. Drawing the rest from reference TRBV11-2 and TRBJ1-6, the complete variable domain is EAGVAQSPRYKIIEKRQSVAFWCNPISGHATLYWYQQILGQGPKLLIQFQNNGVVDDSQLPKDRFSAERLKGVDSTLKIQPAKLEDSAVYLCASSFRTGGGSYNSPLHFGNGTRLTVT.

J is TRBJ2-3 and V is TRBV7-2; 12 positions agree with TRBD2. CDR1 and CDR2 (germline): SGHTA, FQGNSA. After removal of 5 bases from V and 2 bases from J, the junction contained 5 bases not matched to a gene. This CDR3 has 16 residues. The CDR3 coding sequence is TGTGCCAGCAGCCCCGGACTAGCGGGGTACACAGATACGCAGTATTTT. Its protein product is CASSPGLAGYTDTQYF.

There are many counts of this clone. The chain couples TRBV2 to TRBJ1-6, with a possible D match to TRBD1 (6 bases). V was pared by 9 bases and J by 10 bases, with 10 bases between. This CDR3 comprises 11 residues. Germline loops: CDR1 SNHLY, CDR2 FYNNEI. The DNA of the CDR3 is TGTGCCAGTCAGGGGTTATCACCCCTCCACTTT. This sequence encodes CASQGLSPLHF. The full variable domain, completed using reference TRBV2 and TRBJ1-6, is EPEVTQTPSHQVTQMGQEVILRCVPISNHLYFYWYRQILGQKVEFLVSFYNNEISEKSEIFDDQFSVERPDGSNFTLKIRSTKLEDSAMYFCASQGLSPLHFGNGTRLTVT.

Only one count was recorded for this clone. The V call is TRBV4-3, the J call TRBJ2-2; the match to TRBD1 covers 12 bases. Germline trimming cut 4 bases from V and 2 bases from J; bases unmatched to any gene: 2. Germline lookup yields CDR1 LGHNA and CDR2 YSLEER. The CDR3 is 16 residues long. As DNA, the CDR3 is TGCGCCAGCAGCCTGGGACAGGGGGCAAACACCGGGGAGCTGTTTTTT. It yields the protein CASSLGQGANTGELFF.

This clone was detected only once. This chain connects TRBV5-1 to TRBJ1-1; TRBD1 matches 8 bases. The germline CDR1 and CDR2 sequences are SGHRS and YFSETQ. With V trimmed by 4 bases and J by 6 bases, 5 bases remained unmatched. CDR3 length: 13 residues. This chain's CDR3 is CASSPTGGAEAFF. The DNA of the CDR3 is TGCGCCAGCAGCCCAACAGGGGGGGCTGAAGCTTTCTTT.

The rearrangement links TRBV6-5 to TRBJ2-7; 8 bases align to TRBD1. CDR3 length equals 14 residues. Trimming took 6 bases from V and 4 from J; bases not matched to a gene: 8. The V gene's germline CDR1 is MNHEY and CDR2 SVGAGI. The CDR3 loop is CASSFQGAGYEQYF. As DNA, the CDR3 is TGTGCCAGCAGCTTTCAGGGGGCGGGATACGAGCAGTACTTC.

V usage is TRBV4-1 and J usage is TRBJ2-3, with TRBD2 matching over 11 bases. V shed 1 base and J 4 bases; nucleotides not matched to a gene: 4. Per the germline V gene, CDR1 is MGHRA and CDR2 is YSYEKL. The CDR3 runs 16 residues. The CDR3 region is CASSQGLAGFADTQYF. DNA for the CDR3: TGCGCCAGCAGCCAAGGACTAGCGGGGTTCGCAGATACGCAGTATTTT.

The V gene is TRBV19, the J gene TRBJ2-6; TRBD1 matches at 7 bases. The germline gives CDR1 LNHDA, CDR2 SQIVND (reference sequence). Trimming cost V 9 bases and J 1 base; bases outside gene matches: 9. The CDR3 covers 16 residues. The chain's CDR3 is CASRTGDSSGANVLTF. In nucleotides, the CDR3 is TGTGCCAGCAGGACAGGTGACAGTTCTGGGGCCAACGTCCTGACTTTC.

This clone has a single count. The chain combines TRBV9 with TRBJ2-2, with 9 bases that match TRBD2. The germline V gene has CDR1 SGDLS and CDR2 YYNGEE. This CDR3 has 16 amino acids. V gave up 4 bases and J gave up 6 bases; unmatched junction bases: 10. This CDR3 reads CASSRNSGSAAGELFF. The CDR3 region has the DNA TGTGCCAGCAGCAGGAATAGCGGGAGCGCGGCCGGGGAGCTGTTTTTT.

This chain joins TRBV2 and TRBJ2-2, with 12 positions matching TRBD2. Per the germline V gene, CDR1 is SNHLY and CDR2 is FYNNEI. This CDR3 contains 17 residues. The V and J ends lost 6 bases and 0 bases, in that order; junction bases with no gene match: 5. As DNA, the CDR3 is TGTGCCAGCAGAATCGCTAGCGGGGGGGCGAACACCGGGGAGCTGTTTTTT. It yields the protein CASRIASGGANTGELFF. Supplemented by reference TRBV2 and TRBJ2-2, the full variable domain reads EPEVTQTPSHQVTQMGQEVILRCVPISNHLYFYWYRQILGQKVEFLVSFYNNEISEKSEIFDDQFSVERPDGSNFTLKIRSTKLEDSAMYFCASRIASGGANTGELFFGEGSRLTVL.

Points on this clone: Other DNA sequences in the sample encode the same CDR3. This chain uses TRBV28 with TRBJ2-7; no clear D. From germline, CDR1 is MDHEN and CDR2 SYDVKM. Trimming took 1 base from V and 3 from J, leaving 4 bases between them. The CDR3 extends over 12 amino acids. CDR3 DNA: TGTGCCAGCAGTTTATCTAGCTACGAGCAGTACTTC. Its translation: CASSLSSYEQYF.

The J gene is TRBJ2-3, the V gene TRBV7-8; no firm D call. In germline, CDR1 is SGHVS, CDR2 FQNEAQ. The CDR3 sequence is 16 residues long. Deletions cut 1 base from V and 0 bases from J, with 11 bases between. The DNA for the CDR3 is TGTGCCAGCAGCTTAGAACAGATACTAAGCACAGATACGCAGTATTTT. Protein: CASSLEQILSTDTQYF.

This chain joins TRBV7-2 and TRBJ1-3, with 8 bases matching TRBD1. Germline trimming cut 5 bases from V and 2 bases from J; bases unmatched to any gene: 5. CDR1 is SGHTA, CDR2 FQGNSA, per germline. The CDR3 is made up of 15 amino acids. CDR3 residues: CASSLGTGPGNTIYF. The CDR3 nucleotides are TGTGCCAGCAGCCTCGGGACAGGCCCTGGAAACACCATATATTTT.

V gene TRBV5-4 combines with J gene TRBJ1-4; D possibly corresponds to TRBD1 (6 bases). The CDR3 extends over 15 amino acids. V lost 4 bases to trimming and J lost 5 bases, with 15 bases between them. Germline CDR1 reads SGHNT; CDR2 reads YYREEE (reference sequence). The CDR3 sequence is CASSPSGGANEKLFF. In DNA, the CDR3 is TGTGCCAGCAGCCCCTCGGGGGGGGCCAATGAAAAACTGTTTTTT.

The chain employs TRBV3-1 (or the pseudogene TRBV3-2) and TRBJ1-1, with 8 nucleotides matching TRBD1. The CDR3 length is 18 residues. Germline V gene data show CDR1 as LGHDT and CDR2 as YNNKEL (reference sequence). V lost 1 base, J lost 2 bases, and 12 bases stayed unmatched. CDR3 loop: CASSQAHQGAISNTEAFF. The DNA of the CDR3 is TGTGCCAGCAGCCAAGCCCACCAGGGGGCGATTAGTAACACTGAAGCTTTCTTT.

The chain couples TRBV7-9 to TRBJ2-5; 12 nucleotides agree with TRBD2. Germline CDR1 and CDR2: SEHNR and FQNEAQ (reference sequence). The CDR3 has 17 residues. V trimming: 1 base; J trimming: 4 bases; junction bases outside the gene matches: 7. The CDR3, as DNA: TGTGCCAGCAGCTTAGATCAGACTAGCGGGAGAAGAGAGACCCAGTACTTC. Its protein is CASSLDQTSGRRETQYF.

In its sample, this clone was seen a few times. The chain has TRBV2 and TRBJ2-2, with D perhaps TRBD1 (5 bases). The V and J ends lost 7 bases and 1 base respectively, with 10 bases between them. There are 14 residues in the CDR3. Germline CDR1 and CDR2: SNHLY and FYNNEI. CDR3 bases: TGTGCCAGCAACAGACAGATGAACACCGGGGAGCTGTTTTTT. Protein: CASNRQMNTGELFF.

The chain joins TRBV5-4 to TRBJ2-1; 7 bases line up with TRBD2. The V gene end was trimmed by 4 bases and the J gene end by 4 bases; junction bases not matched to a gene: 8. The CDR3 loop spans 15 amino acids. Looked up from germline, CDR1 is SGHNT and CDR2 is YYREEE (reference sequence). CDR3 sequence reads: CASSLNLAAYNEQFF. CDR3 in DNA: TGTGCCAGCAGCCTAAATCTAGCGGCATACAATGAGCAGTTCTTC. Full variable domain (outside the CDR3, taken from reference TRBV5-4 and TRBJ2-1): ETGVTQSPTHLIKTRGQQVTLRCSSQSGHNTVSWYQQALGQGPQFIFQYYREEENGRGNFPPRFSGLQFPNYSSELNVNALELDDSALYLCASSLNLAAYNEQFFGPGTRLTVL.

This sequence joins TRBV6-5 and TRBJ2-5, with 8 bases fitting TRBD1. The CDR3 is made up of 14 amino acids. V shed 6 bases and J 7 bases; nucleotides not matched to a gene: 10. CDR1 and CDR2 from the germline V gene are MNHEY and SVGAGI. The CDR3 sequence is CASSPGQGGRTQYF. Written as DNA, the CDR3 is TGTGCCAGCAGCCCCGGACAGGGTGGCAGGACCCAGTACTTC.

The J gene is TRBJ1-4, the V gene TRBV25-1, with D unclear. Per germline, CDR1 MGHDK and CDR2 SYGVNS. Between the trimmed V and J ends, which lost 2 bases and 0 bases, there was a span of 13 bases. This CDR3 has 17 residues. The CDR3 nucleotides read TGTGCCAGCAGTGAACCAAACGTCCTTGCAACTAATGAAAAACTGTTTTTT. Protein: CASSEPNVLATNEKLFF.